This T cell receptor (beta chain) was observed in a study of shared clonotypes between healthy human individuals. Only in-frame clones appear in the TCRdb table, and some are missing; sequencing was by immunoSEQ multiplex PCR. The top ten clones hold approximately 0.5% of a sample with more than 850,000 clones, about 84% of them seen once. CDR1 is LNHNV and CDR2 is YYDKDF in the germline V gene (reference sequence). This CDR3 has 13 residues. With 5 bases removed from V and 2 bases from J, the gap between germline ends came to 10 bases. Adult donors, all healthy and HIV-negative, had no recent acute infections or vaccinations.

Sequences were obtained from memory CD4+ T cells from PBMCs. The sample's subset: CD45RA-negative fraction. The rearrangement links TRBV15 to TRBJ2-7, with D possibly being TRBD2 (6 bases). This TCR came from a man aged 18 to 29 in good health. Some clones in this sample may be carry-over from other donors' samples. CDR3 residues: CATSAGLTYEQYF. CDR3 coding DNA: TGTGCCACCAGCGCGGGACTGACCTACGAGCAGTACTTC.